This TCR beta chain was recorded in a study of cytomegalovirus exposure and HLA in healthy donors. Study observations and caveats: A list of 150 to 200 TCR beta chains associated with cytomegalovirus was given. It was found in a later analysis that first-cohort TCR clusters tended to co-occur in the 120 validation repertoires.

The repertoire was sequenced with immunoSEQ multiplex PCR; TCRdb's copy has only in-frame clones and lacks some. Of around 350,000 clones listed, 80% to 90% were seen once; the top ten hold approximately 0.8%. Trimming took off 1 base at V and 6 bases at J, with 14 bases between the two ends. From germline, CDR1 is MGHRA and CDR2 YSYEKL. This CDR3 is built from 15 residues. Of note for this clone: The antigen is not known.

The roughly 120-subject validation cohort, separate from the approximately 660-subject first cohort, included the donors. The chain employs TRBV4-1 and TRBJ2-3; D is unclear. Material for sequencing was PBMCs. The clonotype originates from a woman aged 18-29 years in good health and CMV-seronegative. The CDR3 loop is CASSQVLSPLDTQYF. As DNA, the CDR3 is TGCGCCAGCAGCCAAGTGCTATCGCCGCTGGATACGCAGTATTTT.